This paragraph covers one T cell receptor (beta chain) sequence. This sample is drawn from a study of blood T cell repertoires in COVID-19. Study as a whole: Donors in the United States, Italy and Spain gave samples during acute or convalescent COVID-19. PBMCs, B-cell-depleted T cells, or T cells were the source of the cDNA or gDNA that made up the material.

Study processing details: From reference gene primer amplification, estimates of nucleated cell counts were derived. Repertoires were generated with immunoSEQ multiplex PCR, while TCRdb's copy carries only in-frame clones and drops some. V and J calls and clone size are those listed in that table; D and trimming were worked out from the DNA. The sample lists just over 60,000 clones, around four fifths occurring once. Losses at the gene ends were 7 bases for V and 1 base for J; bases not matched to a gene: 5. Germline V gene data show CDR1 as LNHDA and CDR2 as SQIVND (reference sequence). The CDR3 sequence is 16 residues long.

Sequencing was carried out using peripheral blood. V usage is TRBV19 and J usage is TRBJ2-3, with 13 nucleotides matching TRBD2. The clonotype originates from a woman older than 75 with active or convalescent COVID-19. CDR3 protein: CASMGTSGARTDTQYF. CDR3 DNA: TGTGCCAGTATGGGGACTAGCGGGGCCCGCACAGATACGCAGTATTTT.